This TCR beta chain was retrieved from a study of control samples from healthy donors and cancer patients (dated by TCRdb to the early 2020s). Receptors were amplified or captured by the immunoSEQ multiplex PCR assay. Sourced from immuneACCESS, this table was stored by TCRdb with only in-frame sequences that have V and J called. A share of the clones is absent; for the studies checked, an unresolved V gene accounts for under half, and the remainder has no known explanation. The sample contains about 98,000 clones, roughly three quarters of them found a single time. The ten largest clones take up more than 9% of the sample. The junction shows trimming of 8 bases on V and 5 bases on J, plus 13 bases between the germline ends. Including the terminal cysteine and phenylalanine, the CDR3 comprises 12 residues. The sequence is cut down to CDR3 DNA, 36 bases in frame from base 1. CDR1 and CDR2, looked up from the germline V gene (reference sequence), are WNHNN and SYGVQD.

Note on this clone: Its binding antigen is unknown. Base qualities are not provided; no much larger clone lies one nucleotide away.

This chain joins TRBV10-1 to TRBJ2-7; no D gene is confidently identified. This TCR came from a woman under 40 in good health. The sequenced sample was blood. The CDR3 is CASPRARNEQYF. The DNA sequence reads TGCGCCAGCCCACGGGCCCGGAACGAGCAGTACTTC.